This TCR beta chain originates from a study of a mutant IDH1 vaccine in newly diagnosed glioma. Whole-study context: At week 47 came visit V13, while visit V12 had come at week 35.

The method was immunoSEQ multiplex PCR; TCRdb's version includes in-frame clones alone and lacks a portion of them. The sample yields roughly 86,000 clones, approximately 89% seen once. Time point given: week 47, end of study. Doses of 300 ug of mutant IDH1 20-mer peptide were given with topical imiquimod. Regarding this clone: No antigen is known for it.

Overall study findings and caveats: Of all patients, about 94% showed vaccine-induced immune responses.

The CDR3 totals 14 residues. The germline gives CDR1 SGHRS, CDR2 YFSETQ. V was clipped by 4 bases and J by 7 bases, with 17 bases between them. The TCR was taken from a woman in her forties or fifties with glioma. The sequencing here drew on PBMCs, taken from a glioma patient whose treatment included an IDH1 peptide vaccine. The chain combines TRBV5-1 with TRBJ1-2; D unclear. CDR3 loop: CASSGYTRTTGYTF. The CDR3 DNA sequence: TGCGCCAGCAGCGGATATACAAGAACTACTGGCTACACCTTC.